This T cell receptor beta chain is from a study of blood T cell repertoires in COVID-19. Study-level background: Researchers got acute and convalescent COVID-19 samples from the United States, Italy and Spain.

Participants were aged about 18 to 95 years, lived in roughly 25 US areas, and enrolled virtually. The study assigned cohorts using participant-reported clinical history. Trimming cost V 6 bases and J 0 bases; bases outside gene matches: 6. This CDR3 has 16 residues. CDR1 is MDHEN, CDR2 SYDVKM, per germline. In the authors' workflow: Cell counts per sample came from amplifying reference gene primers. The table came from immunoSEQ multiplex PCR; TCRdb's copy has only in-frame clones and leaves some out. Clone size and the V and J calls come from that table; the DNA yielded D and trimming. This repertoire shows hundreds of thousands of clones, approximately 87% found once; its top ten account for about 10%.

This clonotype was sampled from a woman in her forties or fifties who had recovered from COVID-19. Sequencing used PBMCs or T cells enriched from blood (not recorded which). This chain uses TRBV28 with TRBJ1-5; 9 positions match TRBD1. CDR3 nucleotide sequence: TGTGCCAGCAGCCGACCGGGACAGGGTAGCAATCAGCCCCAGCATTTT. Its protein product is CASSRPGQGSNQPQHF.